A selection of T cell receptor beta chains follows, all from one sample in a study of blood T cell repertoires in COVID-19. The protocol was immunoSEQ multiplex PCR, while the TCRdb copy is restricted to in-frame clones and leaves out a portion. In the table there are 150,000 to 200,000 clones, more than 75% of which are singletons. Sequencing was performed on peripheral blood. The receptors come from a man aged 45-65 years who had recovered from COVID-19. CDR3s include the opening cysteine and the closing phenylalanine or tryptophan. D genes are given only for firm matches. The size field is filled for only some rows; it gives once, few, many or a size class.

j_call d_call clone_size v_call cdr3_aa cdr3_nt
TRBJ1-1 TRBD1 . TRBV4-2 CASLPGQGANTEAFF TGTGCCAGCCTCCCGGGACAGGGGGCGAACACTGAAGCTTTCTTT
TRBJ2-2 . . TRBV12-3/TRBV12-4 CASRLSTGELFF TGTGCCAGCAGACTGTCCACCGGGGAGCTGTTTTTT
TRBJ2-3 TRBD2 . TRBV19 CASSMGTRATDTQYF TGTGCCAGTAGTATGGGGACTAGGGCTACAGATACGCAGTATTTT
TRBJ2-2 . . TRBV5-5 CASSSVQGIPGELFF TGTGCCAGCAGCAGTGTTCAGGGGATCCCCGGGGAGCTGTTTTTT
TRBJ1-6 TRBD1 . TRBV3-1/TRBV3-2 CASSSGTGIRSPLHF TGTGCCAGCAGCTCCGGGACAGGGATACGTTCACCCCTCCACTTT
TRBJ2-5 TRBD1 . TRBV25-1 CASSEYRGTGRRRETQYF TGTGCCAGCAGTGAATATCGGGGGACAGGGCGAAGGAGAGAGACCCAGTACTTC
TRBJ2-3 . . TRBV29-1 CSVEKGYPQYF TGCAGCGTTGAAAAGGGGTACCCGCAGTATTTT
TRBJ2-3 . . TRBV9 CASSPRTGPPDTQYF TGTGCCAGCAGCCCGAGAACAGGTCCCCCAGATACGCAGTATTTT
TRBJ2-3 TRBD1 . TRBV19 CASSWQGAQTDTQYF TGTGCCAGTAGTTGGCAGGGGGCGCAGACAGATACGCAGTATTTT
TRBJ2-7 TRBD1 . TRBV7-9 CASSLGQGDEQYF TGTGCCAGCAGCTTAGGACAGGGAGACGAGCAGTACTTC
TRBJ2-5 TRBD2 few TRBV6-1 CASSDWTSSHQETQYF TGTGCCAGCAGTGACTGGACTAGCAGTCATCAAGAGACCCAGTACTTC
TRBJ2-7 TRBD1 . TRBV11-2 CASSPVGRQGNYEQYF TGTGCCAGCAGCCCAGTTGGAAGACAGGGGAATTACGAGCAGTACTTC
TRBJ2-7 TRBD2 . TRBV7-9 CASSLASGGAREQYF TGTGCCAGCAGCTTAGCTAGCGGGGGGGCGCGCGAGCAGTACTTC
TRBJ1-5 . once TRBV27 CASRRGNSNQPQHF TGTGCCAGCAGGAGGGGGAATAGCAATCAGCCCCAGCATTTT
TRBJ2-4 TRBD1 once TRBV6-5 CASSYGTGRNIQYF TGTGCCAGCAGTTACGGGACAGGGCGCAACATTCAGTACTTC
TRBJ1-4 . once TRBV14 CASSQAGVQDEKLFF TGTGCCAGCAGCCAAGCGGGGGTACAGGATGAAAAACTGTTTTTT
TRBJ2-1 TRBD1 . TRBV11-2 CASSRTGANYNEQFF TGTGCCAGCAGCCGGACAGGGGCGAACTACAATGAGCAGTTCTTC
TRBJ1-3 . . TRBV5-4 CASSLGGTTSGNTIYF TGTGCCAGCAGCTTGGGGGGCACCACCTCTGGAAACACCATATATTTT
TRBJ1-6 TRBD1 . TRBV11-2 CASSTDRGASPLHF TGTGCCAGCAGCACCGACAGGGGAGCTTCACCCCTCCACTTT
TRBJ1-2 . . TRBV9 CASSVGEGYGYTF TGTGCCAGCAGCGTGGGGGAGGGCTATGGCTACACCTTC
TRBJ1-6 . . TRBV5-1 CASSLAGGGDSPLHF TGCGCCAGCAGCTTGGCCGGCGGGGGGGATTCACCCCTCCACTTT
TRBJ1-1 TRBD1 . TRBV9 CASSRQGVMNTEAFF TGTGCCAGCAGTCGTCAGGGGGTAATGAACACTGAAGCTTTCTTT
TRBJ2-7 . . TRBV12-5 CASGPLATAKEQYF TGTGCTAGTGGTCCCCTAGCTACCGCTAAAGAGCAGTACTTC
TRBJ2-6 . once TRBV19 CASSPAGTGANVLTF TGTGCCAGTAGTCCGGCAGGGACTGGGGCCAACGTCCTGACTTTC
TRBJ2-7 TRBD2 . TRBV9 CASSVALAGYEQYF TGTGCCAGCAGCGTAGCGCTAGCGGGCTACGAGCAGTACTTC
TRBJ2-5 . . TRBV19 CASSISREDETQYF TGTGCCAGTAGTATAAGCAGGGAAGACGAGACCCAGTACTTC
TRBJ1-4 . . TRBV15 CATSSLTENNEKLFF TGTGCCACCAGCAGTCTGACAGAGAATAATGAAAAACTGTTTTTT
TRBJ2-3 TRBD2 . TRBV7-2 CASSLALAGGTDTQYF TGTGCCAGCAGCTTAGCACTAGCGGGGGGTACAGATACGCAGTATTTT
TRBJ2-4 . . TRBV3-1/TRBV3-2 CASSRRSGNIQYF TGTGCCAGCAGCCGTCGGTCCGGGAACATTCAGTACTTC
TRBJ2-2 TRBD2 once TRBV5-1 CASSRLAGNTGELFF TGCGCCAGCAGCCGACTAGCGGGAAACACCGGGGAGCTGTTTTTT
TRBJ1-2 TRBD1 . TRBV6-4 CASSDEGTAIYGYTF TGTGCCAGCAGTGACGAAGGGACAGCGATCTATGGCTACACCTTC
TRBJ1-1 . . TRBV5-4 CASSLPPSGFTEAFF TGTGCCAGCAGCTTGCCCCCTTCAGGGTTCACTGAAGCTTTCTTT
TRBJ1-1 . . TRBV19 CASGERAPAFF TGTGCCAGTGGAGAGCGGGCTCCGGCTTTCTTT
TRBJ2-2 . . TRBV30 CAWREPANTGELFF TGTGCCTGGAGGGAGCCGGCGAACACCGGGGAGCTGTTTTTT
TRBJ2-7 . . TRBV19 CASSINADEQYF TGTGCCAGTAGTATAAATGCGGACGAGCAGTACTTC
TRBJ1-6 . few TRBV9 CASSVTGMINSPLHF TGTGCCAGCAGCGTAACAGGAATGATTAATTCACCCCTCCACTTT
TRBJ1-4 TRBD1 . TRBV11-2 CASSVNRGSNEKLFF TGTGCCAGCAGCGTAAACAGGGGCTCTAATGAAAAACTGTTTTTT
TRBJ1-4 . . TRBV6-1 CASSSKVERHEKLFF TGTGCCAGCAGCTCCAAGGTCGAGCGGCATGAAAAACTGTTTTTT
TRBJ2-1 TRBD2 . TRBV4-1 CASSHRLANNEQFF TGCGCCAGCAGCCACCGACTAGCTAACAATGAGCAGTTCTTC
TRBJ2-3 . . TRBV29-1 CSAEGLARTDTQYF TGCAGCGCCGAAGGCCTAGCGCGCACAGATACGCAGTATTTT
TRBJ2-4 . . TRBV2 CASSYRDGKNIQYF TGTGCCAGCAGTTACAGGGATGGCAAAAACATTCAGTACTTC
TRBJ2-7 TRBD1 . TRBV5-1 CASSSPGQGSYEQYF TGCGCCAGCAGCTCGCCGGGACAGGGCTCCTACGAGCAGTACTTC
TRBJ2-5 TRBD1 . TRBV19 CASSIGTDQYF TGTGCCAGTAGTATTGGGACAGACCAGTACTTC
TRBJ2-7 . once TRBV24-1 CATSGANRDEQYF TGTGCCACCAGTGGTGCCAACAGGGACGAGCAGTACTTC
TRBJ2-6 . . TRBV30 CAWAAGANVLTF TGTGCCTGGGCTGCTGGGGCCAACGTCCTGACTTTC
TRBJ2-2 TRBD2 . TRBV7-6 CASSPPPAGANTGELFF TGTGCCAGCAGCCCACCTCCAGCGGGGGCGAACACCGGGGAGCTGTTTTTT
TRBJ1-4 . . TRBV6-5 CASSPTDEKLFF TGTGCCAGCAGCCCGACAGATGAAAAACTGTTTTTT
TRBJ2-7 TRBD2 . TRBV11-3 CASSRSGGPYEQYF TGTGCCAGCAGCCGCTCGGGAGGCCCCTACGAGCAGTACTTC
TRBJ2-3 . . TRBV20-1 CSARLTDTQYF TGCAGTGCTCGTCTCACAGATACGCAGTATTTT
TRBJ2-1 TRBD1 once TRBV27 CASSLATTWTGRNEQFF TGTGCCAGCAGTTTAGCTACGACATGGACAGGGCGGAATGAGCAGTTCTTC
TRBJ1-2 TRBD1 . TRBV5-4 CASSAPGQGGYTF TGTGCCAGCAGCGCACCGGGACAGGGCGGCTACACCTTC
TRBJ1-5 . . TRBV28 CASTAAGGAQFSQPQHF TGTGCCAGCACCGCGGCGGGGGGGGCTCAGTTTAGTCAGCCCCAGCATTTT
TRBJ2-1 . . TRBV5-4 CASSFGGDRDNEQFF TGTGCCAGCAGCTTTGGAGGGGATCGGGACAATGAGCAGTTCTTC
TRBJ1-2 . few TRBV18 CASSRGEINYGYTF TGTGCCAGCTCACGGGGGGAAATTAACTATGGCTACACCTTC
TRBJ2-1 . . TRBV27 CASSFTLDRTGYNEQFF TGTGCCAGCAGTTTTACACTGGACAGAACAGGATACAATGAGCAGTTCTTC
TRBJ2-2 . . TRBV3-1/TRBV3-2 CASSLSIGLNTGELFF TGTGCCAGCAGCCTCTCGATTGGGCTAAACACCGGGGAGCTGTTTTTT
TRBJ1-2 TRBD1 . TRBV19 CASSNGQGGRYGYTF TGTGCCAGTAGTAACGGACAGGGAGGGAGGTATGGCTACACCTTC